A selection of T cell receptor beta chains follows, all from one sample in a study of blood T cell repertoires in COVID-19. Profiling relied on immunoSEQ multiplex PCR, and the TCRdb table lists in-frame clones only, not all of them. The data hold about 170,000 clones, with about 88% observed a single time. The source material was peripheral blood. The receptors originated from a woman over 75 in a cohort sampled during active or convalescent COVID-19. CDR3s include the opening cysteine and the closing phenylalanine or tryptophan. A D gene is named only where the DNA matches it firmly. Rows give clone size only sometimes, using once, few, many, or a class for an expanded clone.

cdr3_aa,cdr3_nt,d_call,clone_size,j_call,v_call
CASSQGARSSYNSPLHF,TGTGCCAGCAGTCAAGGAGCTAGAAGCTCCTATAATTCACCCCTCCACTTT,.,.,TRBJ1-6,TRBV28
CASARAGANTEAFF,TGTGCCAGCGCCCGTGCAGGGGCGAACACTGAAGCTTTCTTT,.,.,TRBJ1-1,TRBV27
CASSSITANTEAFF,TGTGCCAGTAGTAGTATCACAGCGAACACTGAAGCTTTCTTT,.,.,TRBJ1-1,TRBV19
CASSESGSLQFF,TGTGCCAGCAGTGAGAGCGGGAGTCTGCAGTTCTTC,TRBD2,.,TRBJ2-1,TRBV6-1
CATSDSPTSTSGADNEQFF,TGTGCCACCAGTGATTCCCCTACCTCGACTAGCGGGGCCGACAATGAGCAGTTCTTC,TRBD2,once,TRBJ2-1,TRBV24-1
CASSATGYEQYF,TGTGCCAGCAGTGCGACAGGGTACGAGCAGTACTTC,TRBD1,.,TRBJ2-7,TRBV12-3/TRBV12-4
CASSQTGPNSPLHF,TGTGCCAGCAGCCAGACAGGGCCAAATTCACCCCTCCACTTT,TRBD1,.,TRBJ1-6,TRBV6-5
CASRFKGYQNTGELFF,TGTGCCAGCAGATTTAAGGGGTACCAGAACACCGGGGAGCTGTTTTTT,.,.,TRBJ2-2,TRBV27
CASSLALAGSYNEQFF,TGCGCCAGCAGCTTGGCACTAGCAGGCTCCTACAATGAGCAGTTCTTC,.,.,TRBJ2-1,TRBV5-1
CASSLAASTDTQYF,TGTGCCAGTAGCCTAGCGGCTAGCACAGATACGCAGTATTTT,TRBD2,.,TRBJ2-3,TRBV19
CATSEPRDEKLFF,TGTGCCACCTCTGAGCCCCGAGATGAAAAACTGTTTTTT,.,once,TRBJ1-4,TRBV28
CASSSWGRNTGELFF,TGTGCCAGCTCCTCTTGGGGCAGGAACACCGGGGAGCTGTTTTTT,.,once,TRBJ2-2,TRBV18
CASSLVGTGAYEQYF,TGTGCCAGCAGCTTAGTCGGGACAGGGGCCTACGAGCAGTACTTC,TRBD1,.,TRBJ2-7,TRBV7-9
CASSQSGANVLTF,TGTGCCAGCAGCCAATCTGGGGCCAACGTCCTGACTTTC,.,.,TRBJ2-6,TRBV7-9
CASSYSGTLDQPQHF,TGTGCCAGCAGTTACTCTGGTACTCTCGATCAGCCCCAGCATTTT,.,once,TRBJ1-5,TRBV6-2/TRBV6-3
CASRSGEMNTEAFF,TGTGCCAGCAGATCGGGAGAAATGAACACTGAAGCTTTCTTT,.,.,TRBJ1-1,TRBV6-4
CASSLGGPYNEQFF,TGTGCCAGCAGTTTAGGTGGGCCTTACAATGAGCAGTTCTTC,.,.,TRBJ2-1,TRBV27
CASSPFPAGGETQYF,TGTGCCAGCAGCCCCTTCCCAGCGGGGGGAGAGACCCAGTACTTC,TRBD2,once,TRBJ2-5,TRBV7-2
CSVSDSRAQYF,TGCAGCGTCTCGGACAGCCGGGCCCAGTACTTC,.,.,TRBJ2-5,TRBV29-1
CASQRGYEQYF,TGTGCCAGTCAAAGGGGTTACGAGCAGTACTTC,.,.,TRBJ2-7,TRBV10-3